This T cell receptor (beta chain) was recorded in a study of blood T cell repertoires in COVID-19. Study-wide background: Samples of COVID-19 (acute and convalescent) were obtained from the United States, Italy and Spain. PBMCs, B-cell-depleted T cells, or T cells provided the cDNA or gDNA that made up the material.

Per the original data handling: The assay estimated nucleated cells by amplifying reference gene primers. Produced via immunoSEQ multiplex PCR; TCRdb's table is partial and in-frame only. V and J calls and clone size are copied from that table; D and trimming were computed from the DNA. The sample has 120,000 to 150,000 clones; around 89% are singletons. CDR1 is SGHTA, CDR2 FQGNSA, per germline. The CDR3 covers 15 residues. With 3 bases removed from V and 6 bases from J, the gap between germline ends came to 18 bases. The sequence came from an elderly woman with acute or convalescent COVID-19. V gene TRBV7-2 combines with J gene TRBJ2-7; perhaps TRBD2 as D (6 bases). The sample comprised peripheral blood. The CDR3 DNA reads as TGTGCCAGCAGCTTGGGACTTCTGAAGGGTTCCGAGCAGTACTTC. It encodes CASSLGLLKGSEQYF.